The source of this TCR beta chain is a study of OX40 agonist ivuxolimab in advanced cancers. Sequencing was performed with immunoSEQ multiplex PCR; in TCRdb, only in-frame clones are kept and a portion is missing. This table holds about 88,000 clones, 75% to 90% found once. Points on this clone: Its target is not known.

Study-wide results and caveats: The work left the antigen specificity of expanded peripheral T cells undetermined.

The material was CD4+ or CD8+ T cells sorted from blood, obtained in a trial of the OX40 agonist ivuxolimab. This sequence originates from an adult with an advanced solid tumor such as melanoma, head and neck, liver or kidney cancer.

CDR3 protein: CASSQEEWREGYNEQFF. The CDR3 region has the DNA TGCGCCAGCAGCCAAGAGGAGTGGCGGGAGGGCTACAATGAGCAGTTCTTC. This chain links TRBV4-3 with TRBJ2-1; TRBD2 matches at 9 bases. CDR1 is LGHNA and CDR2 is YSLEER in the germline V gene. V lost 0 bases and J lost 3; bases outside the gene matches: 6. The CDR3 has 17 amino acids.